This T cell receptor (beta chain) was sequenced for a study of early T cells in non-severe SARS-CoV-2 infection. Study as a whole: Whole-blood bulk RNA, unsorted, was sequenced, and chains were unpaired.

The CDR3 is 14 residues long. V lost 6 bases and J lost 9; bases outside the gene matches: 14. The V gene's germline CDR1 is DFQATT and CDR2 SNEGSKA (reference sequence). From the 5' RACE reads, TCRdb called clonotypes with MiXCR, one entry per CDR3 protein. The sample contains 30,000 to 40,000 distinct CDR3 sequences, approximately 6% of which appear only once. The J gene is TRBJ2-7, the V gene TRBV20-1; 10 bases are shared with TRBD1. Sample: whole blood. The TCR sequence derives from an adult who was a healthcare worker with PCR-confirmed SARS-CoV-2 infection or an uninfected control (not recorded which). The CDR3 here is CSALAGTGDRGQYF. CDR3 DNA sequence: TGCAGTGCACTCGCCGGGACAGGGGATAGAGGGCAGTACTTC.